This TCR beta chain was sequenced during a study of cytomegalovirus exposure and HLA in healthy donors. Study conclusions and caveats: In a later analysis, TCR association rates varied by HLA locus: DRB1 most, HLA-C fewest. It was reportedly the case that the classifier diagnosed cytomegalovirus status with high specificity and sensitivity.

Concerning this clone itself: Its antigen is not identified.

60 Vbeta and 13 Jbeta primers were used in PCR. The assay was immunoSEQ multiplex PCR, and TCRdb's table has in-frame clones only and misses some. Counted here are roughly 180,000 clones, 77% occurring once; the ten biggest clones make up approximately 1.3%. CDR1 SGHNT and CDR2 YYREEE come from the germline V gene (reference sequence). V lost 2 bases to trimming and J lost 2 bases, with 7 bases between them. CDR3 length equals 13 residues. The TCR originated in a man between 18 and 29 years old in good health and CMV-seronegative. What was sequenced was PBMCs. The chain combines TRBV5-4 with TRBJ1-1; D gene unclear. The CDR3 DNA follows: TGTGCCAGCAGCTTCGGGTCAAACACTGAAGCTTTCTTT. It codes for CASSFGSNTEAFF.